The sequence of this TCR beta chain was determined in a study of blood T cell repertoires in COVID-19. Across the study: COVID-19 samples collected from the United States, Italy and Spain covered acute and convalescent phases. PBMCs, B-cell-depleted T cells, or T cells were the source of the cDNA or gDNA that made up the material.

The V segment lost 5 bases and the J segment 0 bases; nucleotides outside the gene matches: 3. CDR1 MNHEY and CDR2 SMNVEV come from the germline V gene (reference sequence). This CDR3 comprises 14 residues. As processed by the authors: Nucleated cell number was recorded as an estimate derived from reference gene primer amplification. TCRdb's table, derived via immunoSEQ multiplex PCR, lists solely in-frame clones and lacks some. V and J calls and clone size come straight from that table; D and trimming were deduced from the DNA. The table lists under 250,000 clones, roughly 90% of them singletons, with about 2.5% in the top ten. By share of the sample, this clone is medium-sized.

The sequenced sample consisted of peripheral blood. The chain has TRBV27 and TRBJ2-7; TRBD1 matches 8 bases. The receptor's source is an older woman with acute or convalescent COVID-19. CDR3 nucleotide sequence: TGTGCCAGCAGTCGAGACAGGGGCTCCTACGAGCAGTACTTC. Amino acid sequence: CASSRDRGSYEQYF.